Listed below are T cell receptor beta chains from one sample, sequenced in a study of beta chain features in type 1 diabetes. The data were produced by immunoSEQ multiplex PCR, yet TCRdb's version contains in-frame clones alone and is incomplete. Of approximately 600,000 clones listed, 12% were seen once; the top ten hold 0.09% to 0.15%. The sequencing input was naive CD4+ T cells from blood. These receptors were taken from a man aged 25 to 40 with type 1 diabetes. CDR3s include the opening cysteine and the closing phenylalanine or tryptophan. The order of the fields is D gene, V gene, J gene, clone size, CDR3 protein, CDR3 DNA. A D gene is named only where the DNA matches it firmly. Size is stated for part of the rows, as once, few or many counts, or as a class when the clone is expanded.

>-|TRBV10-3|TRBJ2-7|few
CAIRGQPYEQYF
TGTGCCATCAGAGGACAGCCCTACGAGCAGTACTTC
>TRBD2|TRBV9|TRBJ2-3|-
CASSVSPSGGGAPYTQYF
TGTGCCAGCAGCGTGAGCCCCTCCGGCGGGGGGGCCCCGTATACGCAGTATTTT
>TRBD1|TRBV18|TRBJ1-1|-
CASSPGQGSTEAFF
TGTGCCAGCTCGCCGGGACAGGGTTCCACTGAAGCTTTCTTT
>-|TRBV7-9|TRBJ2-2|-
CASSHRAGELFF
TGTGCCAGCAGCCACAGGGCCGGGGAGCTGTTTTTT
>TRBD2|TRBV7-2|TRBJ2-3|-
CASSPRLAGGTDTQYF
TGTGCCAGCAGCCCCCGGTTAGCGGGGGGGACAGATACGCAGTATTTT
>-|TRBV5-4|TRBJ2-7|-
CASSSTGGNGEQYF
TGTGCCAGCAGCTCTACGGGCGGGAATGGCGAGCAGTACTTC
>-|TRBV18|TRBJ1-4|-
CASSPGDAGGEKLFF
TGTGCCAGCTCACCAGGTGATGCCGGTGGTGAAAAACTGTTTTTT
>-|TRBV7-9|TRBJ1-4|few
CASSSPSMGLSNEKLFF
TGTGCCAGCAGTTCTCCCTCTATGGGGTTGTCTAATGAAAAACTGTTTTTT
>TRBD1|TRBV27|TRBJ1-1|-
CASSPRGTVNTEAFF
TGTGCCAGCAGTCCCCGAGGGACAGTGAACACTGAAGCTTTCTTT
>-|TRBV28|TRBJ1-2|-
CASSLHPNYGYTF
TGTGCCAGCAGCCTCCACCCGAACTATGGCTACACCTTC
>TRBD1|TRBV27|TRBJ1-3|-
CASSSGGTVLSGNTIYF
TGTGCCAGCAGTTCAGGCGGGACAGTCCTCTCTGGAAACACCATATATTTT
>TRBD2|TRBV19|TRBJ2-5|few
CASSLGLAVQETQYF
TGTGCCAGTAGTCTCGGACTAGCGGTACAAGAGACCCAGTACTTC
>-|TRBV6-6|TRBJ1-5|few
CASNRDRRGLQPQHF
TGTGCCAGCAATAGAGACAGGCGAGGTCTCCAGCCCCAGCATTTT
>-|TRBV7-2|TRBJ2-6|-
CASSFPLGNVLTF
TGTGCCAGCAGCTTCCCCCTGGGCAACGTCCTGACTTTC
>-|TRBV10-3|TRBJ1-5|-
CAISEKGRFNQPQHF
TGTGCCATCAGTGAGAAGGGAAGGTTCAATCAGCCCCAGCATTTT
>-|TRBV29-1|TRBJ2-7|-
CSVATAPYEQYF
TGCAGCGTAGCGACAGCCCCCTACGAGCAGTACTTC
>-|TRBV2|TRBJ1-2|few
CASKGLWGYTF
TGTGCCAGCAAGGGTCTTTGGGGCTACACCTTC
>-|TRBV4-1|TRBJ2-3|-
CASSPGVGADASDTQYF
TGCGCCAGCAGCCCTGGCGTGGGGGCCGACGCCTCAGATACGCAGTATTTT
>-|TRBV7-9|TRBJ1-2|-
CASSWDADHGYTF
TGTGCCAGCAGCTGGGACGCGGACCATGGCTACACCTTC
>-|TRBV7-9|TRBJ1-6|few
CASSPDLFNSPLHF
TGTGCCAGCAGCCCTGACCTATTTAATTCACCCCTCCACTTT
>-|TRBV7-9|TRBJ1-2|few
CASSPGTRVYGYTF
TGTGCCAGCAGCCCGGGTACGAGAGTCTATGGCTACACCTTC
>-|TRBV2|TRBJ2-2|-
CASKRELGTGELFF
TGTGCCAGCAAGAGGGAATTGGGCACCGGGGAGCTGTTTTTT
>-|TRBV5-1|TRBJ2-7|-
CATRGTREREQYF
TGCGCCACCCGCGGCACCAGGGAGAGGGAGCAGTACTTC
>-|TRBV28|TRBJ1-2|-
CASKRYYGYTF
TGTGCCAGCAAAAGATACTATGGCTACACCTTC
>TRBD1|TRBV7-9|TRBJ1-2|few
CASSPGTGDLRNYGYTF
TGTGCCAGCAGCCCTGGGACAGGGGATTTACGTAACTATGGCTACACCTTC
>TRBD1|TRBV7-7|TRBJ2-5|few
CASSLEAGTGRETQYF
TGTGCTAGCAGCTTAGAAGCCGGGACAGGGAGGGAGACCCAGTACTTC
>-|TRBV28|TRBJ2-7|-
CASIHSSSYEQYF
TGTGCCAGCATCCATTCAAGCTCCTACGAGCAGTACTTC
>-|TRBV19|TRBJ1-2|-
CASSIVSIKIGYTF
TGTGCCAGTAGTATCGTCAGCATCAAAATCGGCTACACCTTC
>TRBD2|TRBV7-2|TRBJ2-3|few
CASSLLAGGRTDTQYF
TGTGCCAGCAGCTTATTAGCGGGGGGGCGAACAGATACGCAGTATTTT
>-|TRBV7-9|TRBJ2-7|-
CASSAVTYEQYF
TGTGCCAGCAGCGCAGTTACCTACGAGCAGTACTTC
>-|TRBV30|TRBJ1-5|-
CAWSRAGWEQPQHF
TGTGCCTGGAGTAGGGCAGGGTGGGAGCAGCCCCAGCATTTT
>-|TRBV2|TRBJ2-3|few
CASQGPDTDTQYF
TGTGCCAGCCAGGGGCCCGACACAGATACGCAGTATTTT
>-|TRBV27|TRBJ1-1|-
CASSFDRTNTEAFF
TGTGCCAGCAGTTTCGACAGGACGAACACTGAAGCTTTCTTT
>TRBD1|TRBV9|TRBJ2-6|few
CASSVGGGLSSGANVLTF
TGTGCCAGCAGCGTAGGAGGGGGCTTGAGCTCTGGGGCCAACGTCCTGACTTTC
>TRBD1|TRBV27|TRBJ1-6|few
CASSLVGTVNNSPLHF
TGTGCCAGCAGTTTAGTTGGGACAGTGAATAATTCACCCCTCCACTTT
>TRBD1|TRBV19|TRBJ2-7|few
CASSMGQMPHEQYF
TGTGCCAGTAGTATGGGACAGATGCCCCACGAGCAGTACTTC
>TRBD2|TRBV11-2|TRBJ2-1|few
CASSRVSSGVGNEQFF
TGTGCCAGCAGCCGGGTGTCCAGCGGGGTAGGTAATGAGCAGTTCTTC
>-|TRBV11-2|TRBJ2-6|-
CASSLLSGATANVLTF
TGTGCCAGCAGCTTATTGTCAGGGGCCACCGCCAACGTCCTGACTTTC
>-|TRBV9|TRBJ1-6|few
CASRVTSGGGADNSPLHF
TGTGCCAGCAGAGTGACTTCTGGTGGGGGGGCTGACAATTCACCCCTCCACTTT
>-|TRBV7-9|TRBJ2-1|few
CASSLSGGSYNEQFF
TGTGCCAGCAGCTTATCTGGAGGCTCCTACAATGAGCAGTTCTTC
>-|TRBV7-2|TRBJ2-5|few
CASSVPGVRAQYF
TGTGCCAGCAGCGTGCCAGGGGTTCGGGCCCAGTACTTC
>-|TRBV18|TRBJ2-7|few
CASSPGQALGYEQYF
TGTGCCAGCTCACCAGGTCAGGCCTTGGGCTACGAGCAGTACTTC
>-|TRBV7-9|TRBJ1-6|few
CATLAWGNSPLHF
TGTGCCACCTTAGCTTGGGGGAATTCACCCCTCCACTTT
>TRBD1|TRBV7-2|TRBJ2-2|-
CASTVRQGATGELFF
TGTGCCAGCACAGTTAGGCAGGGGGCGACCGGGGAGCTGTTTTTT
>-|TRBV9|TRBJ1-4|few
CASSVDSGLDEKLFF
TGTGCCAGCAGCGTAGATAGTGGGCTTGATGAAAAACTGTTTTTT
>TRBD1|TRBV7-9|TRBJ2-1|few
CASSPGTGPFNEQFF
TGTGCCAGCAGCCCAGGGACAGGACCTTTCAATGAGCAGTTCTTC
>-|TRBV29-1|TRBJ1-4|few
CSVARGGSSTNEKLFF
TGCAGCGTGGCGAGGGGCGGAAGTTCAACTAATGAAAAACTGTTTTTT
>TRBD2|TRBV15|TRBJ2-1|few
CATSRSGLDWGSEQFF
TGTGCCACCAGCAGATCGGGACTAGATTGGGGTAGTGAGCAGTTCTTC
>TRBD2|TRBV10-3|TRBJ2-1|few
CAIGTAGGNEQFF
TGTGCCATCGGGACAGCGGGGGGTAATGAGCAGTTCTTC